This T cell receptor beta chain was observed in a study of T cell responses to AZD1222 COVID-19 vaccine. This CDR3 spans 14 amino acids. Germline V gives CDR1 SNHLY, CDR2 FYNNEI. Trimming removed 8 bases at V and 4 bases at J, with 17 bases between. Method: immunoSEQ multiplex PCR; TCRdb's copy keeps in-frame clones and lacks some. The sample holds approximately 100,000 clones; roughly nine tenths are singletons and the top ten take over 6.5%. The receptor's source is an adult in good health. V and J are TRBV2 and TRBJ1-2, with D perhaps TRBD1 (6 bases). The starting material was peripheral blood, obtained on day 0 of AZD1222 vaccination. The DNA of the CDR3 is TGTGCCAGCGAGGGACATTTGGTTATCTATGGCTACACCTTC. Encoded protein: CASEGHLVIYGYTF.